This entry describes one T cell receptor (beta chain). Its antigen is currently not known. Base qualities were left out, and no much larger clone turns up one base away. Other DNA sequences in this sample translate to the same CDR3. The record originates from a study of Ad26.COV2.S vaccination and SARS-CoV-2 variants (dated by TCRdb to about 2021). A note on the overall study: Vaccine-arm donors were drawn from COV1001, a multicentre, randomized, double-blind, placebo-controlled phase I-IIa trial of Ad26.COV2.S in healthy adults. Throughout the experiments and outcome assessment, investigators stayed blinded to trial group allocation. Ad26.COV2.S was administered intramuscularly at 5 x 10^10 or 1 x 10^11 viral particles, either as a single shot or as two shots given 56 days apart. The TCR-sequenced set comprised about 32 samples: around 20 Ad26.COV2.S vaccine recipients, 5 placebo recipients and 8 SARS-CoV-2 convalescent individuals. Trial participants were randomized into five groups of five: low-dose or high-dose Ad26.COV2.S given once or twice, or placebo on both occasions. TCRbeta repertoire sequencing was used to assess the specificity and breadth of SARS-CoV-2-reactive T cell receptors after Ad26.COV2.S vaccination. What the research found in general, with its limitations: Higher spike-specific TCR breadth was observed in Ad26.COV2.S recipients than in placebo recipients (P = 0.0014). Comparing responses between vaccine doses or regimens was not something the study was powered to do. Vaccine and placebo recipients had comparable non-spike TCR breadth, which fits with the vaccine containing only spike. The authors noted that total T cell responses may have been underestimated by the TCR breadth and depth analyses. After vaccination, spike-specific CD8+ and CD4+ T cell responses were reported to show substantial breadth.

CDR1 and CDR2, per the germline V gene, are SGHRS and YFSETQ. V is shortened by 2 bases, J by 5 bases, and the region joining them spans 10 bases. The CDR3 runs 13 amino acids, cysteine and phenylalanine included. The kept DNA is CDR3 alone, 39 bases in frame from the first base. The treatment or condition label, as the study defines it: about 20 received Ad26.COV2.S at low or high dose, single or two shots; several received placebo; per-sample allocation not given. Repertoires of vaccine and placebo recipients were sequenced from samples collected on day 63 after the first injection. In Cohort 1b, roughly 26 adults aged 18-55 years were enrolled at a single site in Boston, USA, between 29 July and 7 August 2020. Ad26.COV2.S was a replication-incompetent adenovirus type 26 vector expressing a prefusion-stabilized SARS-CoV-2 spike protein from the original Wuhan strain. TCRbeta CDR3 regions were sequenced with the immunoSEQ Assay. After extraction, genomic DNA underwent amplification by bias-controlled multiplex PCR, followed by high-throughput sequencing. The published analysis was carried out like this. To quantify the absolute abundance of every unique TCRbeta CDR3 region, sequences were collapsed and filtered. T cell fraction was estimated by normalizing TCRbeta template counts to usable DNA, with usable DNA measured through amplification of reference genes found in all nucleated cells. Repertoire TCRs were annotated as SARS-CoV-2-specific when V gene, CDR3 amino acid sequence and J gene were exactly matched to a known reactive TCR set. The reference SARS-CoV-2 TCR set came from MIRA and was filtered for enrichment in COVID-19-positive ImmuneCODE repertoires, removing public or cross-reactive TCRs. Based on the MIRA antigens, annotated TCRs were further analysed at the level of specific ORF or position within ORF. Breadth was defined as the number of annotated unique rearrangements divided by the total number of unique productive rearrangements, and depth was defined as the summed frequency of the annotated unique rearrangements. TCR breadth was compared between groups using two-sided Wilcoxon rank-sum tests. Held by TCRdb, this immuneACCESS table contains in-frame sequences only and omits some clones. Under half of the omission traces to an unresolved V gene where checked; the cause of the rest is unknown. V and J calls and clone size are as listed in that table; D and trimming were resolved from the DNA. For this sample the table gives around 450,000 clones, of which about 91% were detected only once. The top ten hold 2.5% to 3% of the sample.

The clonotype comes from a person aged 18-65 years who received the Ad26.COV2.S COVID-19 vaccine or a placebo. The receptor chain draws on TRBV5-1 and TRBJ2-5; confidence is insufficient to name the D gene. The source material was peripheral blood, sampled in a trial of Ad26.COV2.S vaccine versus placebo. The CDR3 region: CASSLRVGETQYF. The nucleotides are TGCGCCAGCAGCTTAAGGGTCGGGGAGACCCAGTACTTC. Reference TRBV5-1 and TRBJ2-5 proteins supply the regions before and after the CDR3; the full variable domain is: KAGVTQTPRYLIKTRGQQVTLSCSPISGHRSVSWYQQTPGQGLQFLFEYFSETQRNKGNFPGRFSGRQFSNSRSEMNVSTLELGDSALYLCASSLRVGETQYFGPGTRLLVL.